This T cell receptor beta chain was recorded in a study of blood T cell repertoires in COVID-19. Study details: T cells, B-cell-depleted T cells, or PBMCs supplied cDNA or gDNA.

This CDR3 is 16 amino acids long. CDR1 is MDHEN, CDR2 SYDVKM, per germline. The V and J ends lost 6 bases and 5 bases respectively, with 22 bases between them. In the authors' methods: Estimation of nucleated cell counts was performed using reference gene primer amplification. Assay used: immunoSEQ multiplex PCR; TCRdb lists only in-frame clones, some missing. D and trimming were read from the DNA, whereas the V and J calls and clone size are those reported in that table. The sample has more than 200,000 clones; 80% to 85% are singletons. The sequence was collected from a man aged 60-69 years with acute or convalescent COVID-19. The sequencing sample was made of peripheral blood. V is TRBV28 and J is TRBJ2-5, with D maybe TRBD2 (6 bases). The CDR3 protein is CASRNNKLGRQETQYF. In DNA, the CDR3 is TGTGCCAGCAGGAACAACAAGTTGGGGAGGCAGGAGACCCAGTACTTC.